One and the same sample provided the 31 T cell receptor beta chains below, sequenced in a study of CD8 T cells in ankylosing spondylitis. General study results and limits: Characteristic of ankylosing spondylitis blood, it appeared, was a TCR beta motif comprising fewer than 10 highly homologous variants.

No antigen has been identified for these receptors. Each CDR3 protein gets one entry after TCRdb re-called the 5' RACE reads with MiXCR. Among more than 650,000 distinct CDR3 sequences listed, about 10% were seen once. The source material was blood, either unsorted or a sorted T cell fraction (not recorded which). All receptors come from a male donor with ankylosing spondylitis.

This clonotype was recorded at least ten times. V gene TRBV5-6 combines with J gene TRBJ1-1; D is possibly TRBD1 (5 bases). The ends were cut back, 0 bases at V and 1 base at J, with 7 bases in the middle. The CDR3 runs to 14 residues. CDR1 and CDR2 (germline): SGHDT, YYEEEE. CDR3 region: CASSLVGTNTEAFF. The CDR3 region has the DNA TGTGCCAGCAGCTTGGTAGGGACGAACACTGAAGCTTTCTTT.

This clonotype was seen a handful of times. The chain has TRBV7-2 and TRBJ1-1, with D unresolved. Trimming cost V 1 base and J 8 bases, with 8 bases left between them. This CDR3 spans 12 amino acids. Germline CDR1 reads SGHTA; CDR2 reads FQGNSA. The CDR3 nucleotides read TGTGCCAGCAGCTTAGGGTATAGCGAAGCTTTCTTT. Translating gives CASSLGYSEAFF.

The chain carries TRBV20-1 and TRBJ2-7; 8 bases map to TRBD1. The V segment lost 6 bases and the J segment 6 bases; nucleotides outside the gene matches: 10. Germline CDR1 DFQATT, CDR2 SNEGSKA (reference sequence). There are 13 residues in the CDR3. The DNA for the CDR3 is TGCAGTGCCGAGACAGGGGCCTTGCCCGAGCAGTACTTC. Its protein is CSAETGALPEQYF.

This clonotype was found many times. The chain recombines TRBV20-1 with TRBJ1-1; D is undetermined. Germline V gives CDR1 DFQATT, CDR2 SNEGSKA (reference sequence). CDR3 length: 12 residues. Trimming cost V 5 bases and J 4 bases, with 11 bases left between them. CDR3 sequence reads: CSAGRGSTEAFF. DNA of the CDR3: TGCAGTGCTGGGAGAGGAAGCACTGAAGCTTTCTTT.

The chain combines TRBV12-3 or TRBV12-4 with TRBJ2-2, with D perhaps matching TRBD2 (6 bases). This CDR3 comprises 16 residues. V lost 6 bases and J 8 bases, leaving 22 bases between the germline ends. The CDR3 DNA follows: TGTGCCAGCAGAGCGGACGGGACTGGATTTTCGGGGGAGCTGTTTTTT. Its translation: CASRADGTGFSGELFF.

This clonotype came up many times. This rearrangement joins TRBV5-1 to TRBJ2-1; D is uncertain. Trimming took 0 bases from V and 6 from J, leaving 7 bases between them. CDR3 length equals 13 residues. Germline V gene data show CDR1 as SGHRS and CDR2 as YFSETQ. The CDR3 here is CASSLVSGNEQFF. As DNA, the CDR3 is TGCGCCAGCAGCTTGGTTTCTGGCAATGAGCAGTTCTTC.

This chain joins TRBV4-1 and TRBJ1-2, with 7 bases lining up with TRBD1. The CDR3 spans 14 residues. The V gene's germline CDR1 is MGHRA and CDR2 YSYEKL. The ends lost 3 bases at V and 3 bases at J; junction bases unmatched: 4. CDR3 in amino acids: CASSHTGAYYGYTF. Written as DNA, the CDR3 is TGCGCCAGCAGCCACACAGGGGCCTACTATGGCTACACCTTC.

This clonotype was detected a few times. The V and J genes are TRBV13 and TRBJ2-5, with a possible D match to TRBD1 (7 bases). CDR3 length: 17 residues. Trimming took 1 base from V and 2 from J, leaving 17 bases between them. Per germline, CDR1 PRHDT and CDR2 FYEKMQ (reference sequence). The CDR3 region has the DNA TGTGCCAGCAGCTTAGCAGGCAGGGGGGTGATACAAGAGACCCAGTACTTC. Amino acid sequence: CASSLAGRGVIQETQYF. Together with reference TRBV13 and TRBJ2-5, the CDR3 gives the full variable domain: AAGVIQSPRHLIKEKRETATLKCYPIPRHDTVYWYQQGPGQDPQFLISFYEKMQSDKGSIPDRFSAQQFSDYHSELNMSSLELGDSALYFCASSLAGRGVIQETQYFGPGTRLLVL.

The chain has TRBV10-3 and TRBJ2-5, with D perhaps matching TRBD2 (6 bases). The CDR3 has 15 residues. CDR1 and CDR2 from the germline V gene are ENHRY and SYGVKD. V was cut by 4 bases and J by 1 base, with 13 bases left in between. The CDR3 loop is CAISARGSGQETQYF. In nucleotides, the CDR3 is TGTGCCATCAGTGCCCGAGGTAGCGGCCAAGAGACCCAGTACTTC.

In this sample, this clonotype turned up many times. V usage is TRBV6-5 and J usage is TRBJ2-5; TRBD2 aligns across 11 bases. The germline CDR1 and CDR2 sequences are MNHEY and SVGAGI. The CDR3 extends over 13 amino acids. V lost 2 bases to trimming and J lost 11 bases; unmatched junction nucleotides: 4. CDR3: CASSYGTSGRQYF. As DNA, the CDR3 is TGTGCCAGCAGTTACGGGACTAGCGGAAGACAGTACTTC.

V and J are TRBV5-6 and TRBJ2-7; D unresolved. This CDR3 is 12 amino acids long. V dropped 1 base and J dropped 5 bases, with 7 bases sitting between them. CDR1 is SGHDT, CDR2 YYEEEE, per germline. The CDR3: CASSLTNHEQYF. Here the CDR3 DNA reads TGTGCCAGCAGCTTGACGAACCACGAGCAGTACTTC.

On this clonotype: A read error may explain this, as a much larger clone is one base away. The V call is TRBV7-9, the J call TRBJ2-2; no reliable D call. Germline assignment: CDR1 SEHNR and CDR2 FQNEAQ (reference sequence). Deletions cut 2 bases from V and 7 bases from J, with 5 bases between. The CDR3 runs to 12 residues. The CDR3 DNA is TGTGCCAGCAGCTTACGGGTCGGGGAGCTGTTTTTT. Its translation is CASSLRVGELFF.

This clonotype was counted a few times. This chain joins TRBV12-3 or TRBV12-4 and TRBJ1-3; 8 bases align to TRBD1. The CDR3 contains 14 residues. V lost 5 bases, J lost 3 bases, and 3 bases stayed unmatched. CDR3 DNA: TGTGCCAGCAGTCCCGACAGGGGTGGAAACACCATATATTTT. Translated, it gives CASSPDRGGNTIYF.

The chain couples TRBV29-1 to TRBJ1-2; D not resolved. The germline gives CDR1 SQVTM, CDR2 ANQGSEA. V was cut by 4 bases and J by 4 bases, with 16 bases left in between. The CDR3 has 14 amino acids. CDR3 region: CSVVTPAGSYGYTF. For the CDR3, the DNA is TGCAGCGTTGTGACCCCGGCAGGTAGCTATGGCTACACCTTC.

This clonotype was seen only a few times. The rearrangement joins TRBV6-6 to TRBJ2-7; weak D call: TRBD1 (5 bases). Trimming removed 4 bases from V and 7 bases from J, with 14 bases in between. This CDR3 contains 13 residues. Germline CDR1 and CDR2: MNHNY and SVGAGI (reference sequence). CDR3 bases: TGTGCCAGCAGTTCTGACAGAGATAATGAGCAGTACTTC. It encodes CASSSDRDNEQYF.

This clonotype has a handful of counts. The CDR3 bases are TGTGCCAGCAGCGTAGTGCCCAGACTCACAGATACGCAGTATTTT. Protein sequence: CASSVVPRLTDTQYF. This sequence joins TRBV9 and TRBJ2-3; no firm D call. The CDR3 is 15 residues long. CDR1 and CDR2 from the germline V gene are SGDLS and YYNGEE. V lost 0 bases, J lost 2 bases, and 10 bases lay in between.

This clonotype was recorded a few times. The chain has TRBV11-2 and TRBJ1-1, with unresolved D. Trimming removed 0 bases at V and 7 bases at J, with 9 bases between. Per the germline V gene, CDR1 is SGHAT and CDR2 is FQNNGV. This CDR3 comprises 13 residues. CDR3 nucleotides: TGTGCCAGCAGCTTAGAAGCGATTATTGAAGCTTTCTTT. Translated: CASSLEAIIEAFF.

This clonotype has just a few counts. This chain joins TRBV18 and TRBJ1-4; D is possibly TRBD1 (5 bases). CDR1 and CDR2 from the germline V gene are KGHSH and LQKENI. V gave up 8 bases and J gave up 8 bases, with 21 bases separating them. This CDR3 is 15 amino acids long. This chain's CDR3 is CASKKETGTGEKLFF. The CDR3 bases are TGTGCCAGCAAGAAAGAGACCGGGACGGGGGAAAAACTGTTTTTT.

This clonotype was seen ten or more times. The chain employs TRBV5-5 and TRBJ2-1, with TRBD2 matching 12 bases. J lost 4 bases, V lost 2 bases, and 4 bases had no gene match. Germline lookup yields CDR1 SGHKS and CDR2 YYEKEE (reference sequence). The CDR3 runs 16 residues. The CDR3 sequence: CASSLRLAGDYNEQFF. CDR3 bases: TGTGCCAGCAGCTTACGACTAGCGGGGGATTACAATGAGCAGTTCTTC.

In this sample, this clonotype turned up a few times. This rearrangement joins TRBV12-3 or TRBV12-4 to TRBJ1-5; TRBD1 matches at 9 bases. V lost 5 bases, J lost 0 bases, and 5 bases stayed unmatched. The CDR3 runs to 16 residues. The CDR3 here is CASSRTGVLSNQPQHF. In DNA form, the CDR3 reads TGTGCCAGCAGTCGGACAGGGGTCCTTAGCAATCAGCCCCAGCATTTT.

There are a few counts of this clonotype. The CDR3 DNA reads TGCAGCGTTTTCCGGGACAGGGGGCCTGAAGCTTTCTTT. Amino acids: CSVFRDRGPEAFF. V is TRBV29-1 and J is TRBJ1-1; TRBD1 agrees at 12 bases. V gave up 5 bases and J gave up 6 bases; unmatched junction bases: 4. The CDR3 covers 13 residues. The germline V gene encodes CDR1 SQVTM and CDR2 ANQGSEA.

This rearrangement joins TRBV5-1 to TRBJ2-1; 8 bases align to TRBD2. The CDR3 consists of 14 residues. From germline, CDR1 is SGHRS and CDR2 YFSETQ. V lost 7 bases, J lost 6 bases, and 9 bases stayed unmatched. CDR3 in amino acids: CASRGGARGNEQFF. CDR3 in DNA: TGCGCCAGCCGGGGGGGGGCAAGGGGCAATGAGCAGTTCTTC.

This clonotype appeared a few times. The chain employs TRBV18 and TRBJ2-7; D is ambiguous. The V gene lost 2 bases and the J gene lost 2 bases, with 10 bases spanning the gap. The CDR3 spans 14 residues. The germline V gene encodes CDR1 KGHSH and CDR2 LQKENI. The CDR3 spells CASSPKGSPYEQYF. The CDR3, as DNA: TGTGCCAGCTCACCAAAGGGTTCGCCCTACGAGCAGTACTTC.

This clonotype was seen only a few times. The chain links TRBV6-2 or TRBV6-3 to TRBJ1-1, with TRBD1 matching over 8 bases. V lost 3 bases and J lost 4; bases outside the gene matches: 4. Germline V gene lookup returns CDR1 MNHEY and CDR2 SVGEGT. This CDR3 has 14 amino acids. DNA of the CDR3: TGTGCCAGCAGTTATAGGACAGGGACCACTGAAGCTTTCTTT. Translated: CASSYRTGTTEAFF.

The chain has TRBV11-1 and TRBJ2-7; D is undetermined. The V end lost 1 base, the J end lost 13 bases, and 17 bases lay between the germline ends. The CDR3 is made up of 13 amino acids. The germline gives CDR1 SGHAT, CDR2 FQDESV (reference sequence). For the CDR3, the DNA is TGTGCCAGCAGCTTAGAGGTCTCAACGGAAAGATACTTC. Its translation: CASSLEVSTERYF.

Many counts were recorded for this clonotype. The chain links TRBV20-1 to TRBJ1-1, with D possibly matching TRBD1 (5 bases). CDR1 and CDR2 from the germline V gene are DFQATT and SNEGSKA (reference sequence). The ends were cut back, 5 bases at V and 6 bases at J, with 10 bases in the middle. This CDR3 spans 11 amino acids. The CDR3 DNA reads TGCAGTGCTCCACTGGGACCTGAAGCTTTCTTT. This gives the protein CSAPLGPEAFF.

This clonotype was counted only a few times. The V and J genes are TRBV4-1 and TRBJ2-4; D possibly matches TRBD1 or TRBD2 (5 bases each). The CDR3 spans 17 residues. From germline, CDR1 is MGHRA and CDR2 YSYEKL. V was pared by 1 base and J by 1 base, with 14 bases between. As DNA, the CDR3 is TGCGCCAGCAGCCAAGGCGTCCGAGGGGATGCCAAAAACATTCAGTACTTC. It translates to CASSQGVRGDAKNIQYF.

Only a few counts were recorded for this clonotype. This chain joins TRBV7-3 and TRBJ1-6; no clear D. The V gene's germline CDR1 is SGHTA and CDR2 FQGTGA. The CDR3 runs to 16 residues. Trimming stripped 2 bases from V and 0 bases from J, with 8 bases between. The CDR3 sequence is CASSLGTRSYNSPLHF. The CDR3 DNA reads TGTGCCAGCAGCTTAGGCACGCGCTCCTATAATTCACCCCTCCACTTT.

This clonotype was seen more than once but under ten times. CDR3 bases: TGCGCCAGCAGCGAGACTTACTCAAGACTAGCGGGGTACTACGAGCAGTACTTC. The encoded protein is CASSETYSRLAGYYEQYF. This chain links TRBV4-3 with TRBJ2-7; 11 bases are a match to TRBD2. The CDR3 has 18 residues. CDR1 and CDR2 from the germline V gene are LGHNA and YSLEER. After removal of 5 bases from V and 3 bases from J, the junction contained 15 bases not matched to a gene.

This clonotype appeared many times. The chain joins TRBV20-1 to TRBJ1-6; D remains ambiguous. Trimming left V 3 bases short and J 8 bases short, with 11 bases between. CDR1 and CDR2 (germline): DFQATT, SNEGSKA (reference sequence). The CDR3 has 13 amino acids. CDR3 sequence (DNA): TGCAGTGCTAGTAGGGATGGCGATTCACCCCTCCACTTT. Encoded protein: CSASRDGDSPLHF.

The genes are TRBV24-1 and TRBJ2-1; 8 bases are a match to TRBD1. The CDR3 sequence is 15 residues long. V was clipped by 6 bases and J by 0 bases; unmatched bases: 3. CDR1 and CDR2 (germline): KGHDR, SFDVKD. CDR3: CATSYGQGSYNEQFF. The CDR3 nucleotides read TGTGCCACCAGTTATGGACAGGGCTCCTACAATGAGCAGTTCTTC.